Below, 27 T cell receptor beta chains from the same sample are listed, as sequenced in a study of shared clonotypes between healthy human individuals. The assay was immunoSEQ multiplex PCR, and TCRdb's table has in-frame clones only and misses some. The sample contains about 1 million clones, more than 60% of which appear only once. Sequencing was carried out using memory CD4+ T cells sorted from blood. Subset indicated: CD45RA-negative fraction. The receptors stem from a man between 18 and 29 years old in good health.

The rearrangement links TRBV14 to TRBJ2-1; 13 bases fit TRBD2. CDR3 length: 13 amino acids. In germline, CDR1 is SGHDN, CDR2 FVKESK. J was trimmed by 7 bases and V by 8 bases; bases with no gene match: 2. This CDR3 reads CASGTSGVNEQFF. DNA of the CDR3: TGTGCCAGCGGGACTAGCGGGGTAAATGAGCAGTTCTTC.

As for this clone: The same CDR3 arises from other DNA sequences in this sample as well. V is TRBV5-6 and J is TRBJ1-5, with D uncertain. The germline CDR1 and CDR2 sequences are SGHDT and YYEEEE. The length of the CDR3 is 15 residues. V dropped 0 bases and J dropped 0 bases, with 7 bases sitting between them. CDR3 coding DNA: TGTGCCAGCAGCTTGGGGGGTTATAGCAATCAGCCCCAGCATTTT. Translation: CASSLGGYSNQPQHF.

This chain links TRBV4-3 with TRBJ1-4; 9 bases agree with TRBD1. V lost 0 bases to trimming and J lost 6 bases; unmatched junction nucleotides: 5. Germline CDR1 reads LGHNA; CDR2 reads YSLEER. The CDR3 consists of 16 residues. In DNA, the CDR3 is TGCGCCAGCAGCCAAGAATTTGGACAGGGGTATGAAAAACTGTTTTTT. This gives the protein CASSQEFGQGYEKLFF.

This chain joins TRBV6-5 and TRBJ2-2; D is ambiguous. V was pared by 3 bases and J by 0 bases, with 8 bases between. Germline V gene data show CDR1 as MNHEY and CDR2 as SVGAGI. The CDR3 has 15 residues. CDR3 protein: CASSYWQANTGELFF. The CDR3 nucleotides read TGTGCCAGCAGTTATTGGCAAGCGAACACCGGGGAGCTGTTTTTT.

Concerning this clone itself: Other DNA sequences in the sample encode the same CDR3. The CDR3, as DNA: TGTGCCAGCAGTTACTCCCCCCGGACAGACTATGGCTACACCTTC. Amino acid sequence: CASSYSPRTDYGYTF. The chain has TRBV6-5 and TRBJ1-2, with a possible D match to TRBD1 (6 bases). Germline V gene sequence: CDR1 MNHEY, CDR2 SVGAGI. The CDR3 sequence is 15 residues long. Deletions cut 0 bases from V and 3 bases from J, with 11 bases between.

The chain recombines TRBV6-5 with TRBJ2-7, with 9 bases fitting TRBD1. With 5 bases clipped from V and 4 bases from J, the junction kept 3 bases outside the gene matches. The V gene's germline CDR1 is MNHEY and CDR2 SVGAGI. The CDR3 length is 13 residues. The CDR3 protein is CASSLDRGYEQYF. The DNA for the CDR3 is TGTGCCAGCAGTCTGGACAGGGGTTACGAGCAGTACTTC.

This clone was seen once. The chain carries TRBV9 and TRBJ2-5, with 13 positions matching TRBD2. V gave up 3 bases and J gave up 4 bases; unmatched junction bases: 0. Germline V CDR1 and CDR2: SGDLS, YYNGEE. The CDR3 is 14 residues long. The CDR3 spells CASSGLAGGETQYF. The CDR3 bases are TGTGCCAGCAGCGGACTAGCGGGAGGAGAGACCCAGTACTTC.

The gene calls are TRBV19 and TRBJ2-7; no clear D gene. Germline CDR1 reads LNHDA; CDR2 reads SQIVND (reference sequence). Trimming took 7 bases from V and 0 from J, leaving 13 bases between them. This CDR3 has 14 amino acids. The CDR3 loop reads CASKVGGSSYEQYF. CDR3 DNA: TGTGCCAGTAAGGTGGGCGGCAGCTCCTACGAGCAGTACTTC. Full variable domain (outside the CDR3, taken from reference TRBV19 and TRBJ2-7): DGGITQSPKYLFRKEGQNVTLSCEQNLNHDAMYWYRQDPGQGLRLIYYSQIVNDFQKGDIAEGYSVSREKKESFPLTVTSAQKNPTAFYLCASKVGGSSYEQYFGPGTRLTVT.

CDR3 in DNA: TGTGCCAGCAGCCAACGAGGTAGGGGGCGCGACACGAACACTGAAGCTTTCTTT. It yields the protein CASSQRGRGRDTNTEAFF. V usage is TRBV4-2 and J usage is TRBJ1-1, with TRBD1 identical over 7 bases. With V trimmed by 2 bases and J by 1 base, 13 bases remained unmatched. Looked up from germline, CDR1 is LGHNA and CDR2 is YNFKEQ. The CDR3 sequence is 18 residues long.

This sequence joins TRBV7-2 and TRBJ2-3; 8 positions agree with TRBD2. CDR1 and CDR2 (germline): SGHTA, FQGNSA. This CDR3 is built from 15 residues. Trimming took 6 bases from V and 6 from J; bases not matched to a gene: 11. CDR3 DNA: TGTGCCAGCAGGGTAGCGGGATCAGGGGCGGATACGCAGTATTTT. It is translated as CASRVAGSGADTQYF.

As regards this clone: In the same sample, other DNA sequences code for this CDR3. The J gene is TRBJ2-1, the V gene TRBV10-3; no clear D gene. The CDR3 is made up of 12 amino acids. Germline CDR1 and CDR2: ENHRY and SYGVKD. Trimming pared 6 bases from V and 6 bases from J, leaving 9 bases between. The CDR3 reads CAISDVGNEQFF. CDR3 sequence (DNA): TGTGCCATCAGCGATGTTGGCAATGAGCAGTTCTTC.

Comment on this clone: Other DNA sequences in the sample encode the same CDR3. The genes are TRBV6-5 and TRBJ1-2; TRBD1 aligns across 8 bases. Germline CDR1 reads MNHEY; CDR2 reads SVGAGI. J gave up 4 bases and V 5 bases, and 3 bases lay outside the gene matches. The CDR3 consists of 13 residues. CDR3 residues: CASSPDRGYGYTF. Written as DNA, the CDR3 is TGTGCCAGCAGTCCTGACAGGGGCTATGGCTACACCTTC.

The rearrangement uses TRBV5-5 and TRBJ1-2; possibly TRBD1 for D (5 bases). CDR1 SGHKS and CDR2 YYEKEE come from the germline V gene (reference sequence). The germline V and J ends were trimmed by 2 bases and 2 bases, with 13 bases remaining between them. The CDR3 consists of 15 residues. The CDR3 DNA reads TGTGCCAGCAGCTTTAGTTCAGGGCAGAACTATGGCTACACCTTC. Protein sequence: CASSFSSGQNYGYTF.

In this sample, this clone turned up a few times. The CDR3 nucleotides are TGTGCCAGCACCCTCGGGTCCCACACGAACACCGGGGAGCTGTTTTTT. It translates to CASTLGSHTNTGELFF. The chain couples TRBV5-4 to TRBJ2-2, with D hard to call. Germline assignment: CDR1 SGHNT and CDR2 YYREEE (reference sequence). V lost 6 bases and J 0 bases, leaving 15 bases between the germline ends. This CDR3 has 16 residues.

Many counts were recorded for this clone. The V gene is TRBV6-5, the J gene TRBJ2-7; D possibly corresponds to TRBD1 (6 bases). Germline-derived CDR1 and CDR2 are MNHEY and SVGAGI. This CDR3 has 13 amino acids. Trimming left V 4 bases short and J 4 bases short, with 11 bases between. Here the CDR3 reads CASSSSGEYEQYF. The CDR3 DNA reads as TGTGCCAGCAGTTCGTCAGGGGAATACGAGCAGTACTTC.

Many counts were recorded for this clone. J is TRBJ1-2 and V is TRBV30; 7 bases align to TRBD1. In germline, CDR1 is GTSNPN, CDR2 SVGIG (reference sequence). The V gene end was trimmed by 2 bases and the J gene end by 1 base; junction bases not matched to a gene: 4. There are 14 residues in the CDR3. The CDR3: CAWSRQGLNYGYTF. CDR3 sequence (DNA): TGTGCCTGGAGTCGACAGGGACTTAACTATGGCTACACCTTC.

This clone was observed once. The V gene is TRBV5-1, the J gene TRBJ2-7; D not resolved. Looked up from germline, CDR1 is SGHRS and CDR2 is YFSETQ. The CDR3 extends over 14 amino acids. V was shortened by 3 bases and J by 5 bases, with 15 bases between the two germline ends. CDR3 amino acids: CASSWSSTLNEQYF. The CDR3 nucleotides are TGCGCCAGCAGCTGGAGCTCTACCCTAAACGAGCAGTACTTC.

CDR3: CASRRGVYEQYF. The CDR3 nucleotides read TGTGCCAGCAGGAGAGGGGTCTACGAGCAGTACTTC. V usage is TRBV6-1 and J usage is TRBJ2-7; D possibly uses TRBD1 or TRBD2 (5 bases each). V lost 6 bases and J lost 3, with 9 bases in between. This CDR3 spans 12 amino acids. Germline V gene sequence: CDR1 MNHNS, CDR2 SASEGT.

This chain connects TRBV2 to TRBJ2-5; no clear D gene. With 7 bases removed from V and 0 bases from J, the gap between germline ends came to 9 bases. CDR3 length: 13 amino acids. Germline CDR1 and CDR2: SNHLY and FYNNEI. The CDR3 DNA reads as TGTGCCAGCATGATTCGACACCAAGAGACCCAGTACTTC. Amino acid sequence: CASMIRHQETQYF.

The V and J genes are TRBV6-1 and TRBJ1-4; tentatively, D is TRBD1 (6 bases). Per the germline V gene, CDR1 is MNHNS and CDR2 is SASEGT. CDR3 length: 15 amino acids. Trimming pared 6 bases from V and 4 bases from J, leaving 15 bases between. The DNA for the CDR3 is TGTGCCAGCAGGAATTCGGGGGCCCTTAATGAAAAACTGTTTTTT. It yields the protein CASRNSGALNEKLFF.

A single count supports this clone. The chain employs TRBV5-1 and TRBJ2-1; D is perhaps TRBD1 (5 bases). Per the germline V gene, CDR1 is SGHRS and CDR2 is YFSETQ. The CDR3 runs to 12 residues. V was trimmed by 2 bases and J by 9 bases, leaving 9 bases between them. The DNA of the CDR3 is TGCGCCAGCAGCTTTACAGGCCTTGAGCAGTTCTTC. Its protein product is CASSFTGLEQFF. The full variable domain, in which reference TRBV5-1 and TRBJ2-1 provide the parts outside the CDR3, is KAGVTQTPRYLIKTRGQQVTLSCSPISGHRSVSWYQQTPGQGLQFLFEYFSETQRNKGNFPGRFSGRQFSNSRSEMNVSTLELGDSALYLCASSFTGLEQFFGPGTRLTVL.

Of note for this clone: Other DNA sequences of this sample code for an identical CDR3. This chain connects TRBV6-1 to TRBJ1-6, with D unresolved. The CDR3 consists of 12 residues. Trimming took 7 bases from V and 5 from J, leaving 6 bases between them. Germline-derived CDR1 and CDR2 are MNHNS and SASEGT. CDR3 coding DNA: TGTGCCAGCACACCAGATAATTCACCCCTCCACTTT. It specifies CASTPDNSPLHF.

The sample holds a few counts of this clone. The CDR3 region is CASSRQRDQPQHF. The CDR3 DNA is TGTGCCAGCAGTCGCCAAAGGGATCAGCCCCAGCATTTT. The J gene is TRBJ1-5, the V gene TRBV27, with D hard to call. The germline gives CDR1 MNHEY, CDR2 SMNVEV (reference sequence). V was cut by 5 bases and J by 5 bases, with 10 bases left in between. The length of the CDR3 is 13 residues.

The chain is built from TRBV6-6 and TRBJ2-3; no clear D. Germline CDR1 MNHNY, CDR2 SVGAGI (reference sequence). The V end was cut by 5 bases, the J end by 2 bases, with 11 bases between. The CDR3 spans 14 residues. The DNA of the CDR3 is TGTGCCAGCAGTCCTCGATATGACACAGATACGCAGTATTTT. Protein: CASSPRYDTDTQYF.

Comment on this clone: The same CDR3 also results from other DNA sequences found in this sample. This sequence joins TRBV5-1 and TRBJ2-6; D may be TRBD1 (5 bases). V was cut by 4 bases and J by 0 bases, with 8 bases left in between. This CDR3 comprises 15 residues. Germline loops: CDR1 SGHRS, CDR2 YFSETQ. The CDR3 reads CASSVQDSGANVLTF. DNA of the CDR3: TGCGCCAGCAGCGTACAGGACTCTGGGGCCAACGTCCTGACTTTC.

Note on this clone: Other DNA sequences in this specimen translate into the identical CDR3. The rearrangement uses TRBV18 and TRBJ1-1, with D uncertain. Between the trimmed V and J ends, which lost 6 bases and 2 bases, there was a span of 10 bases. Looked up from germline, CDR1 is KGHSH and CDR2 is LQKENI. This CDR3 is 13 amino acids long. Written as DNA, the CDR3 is TGTGCCAGCTCCCCGGACGTTAACACTGAAGCTTTCTTT. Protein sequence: CASSPDVNTEAFF. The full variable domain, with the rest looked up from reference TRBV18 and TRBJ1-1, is NAGVMQNPRHLVRRRGQEARLRCSPMKGHSHVYWYRQLPEEGLKFMVYLQKENIIDESGMPKERFSAEFPKEGPSILRIQQVVRGDSAAYFCASSPDVNTEAFFGQGTRLTVV.

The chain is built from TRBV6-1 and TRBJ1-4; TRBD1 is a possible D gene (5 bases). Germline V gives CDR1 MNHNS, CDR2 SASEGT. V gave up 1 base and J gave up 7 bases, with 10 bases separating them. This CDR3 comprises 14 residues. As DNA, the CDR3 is TGTGCCAGCAGTGAAGGGGGGATCTCTGAAAAACTGTTTTTT. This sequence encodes CASSEGGISEKLFF.